By proportion, the clone carrying this T cell receptor (beta chain) is medium-sized (0.01 to 0.1%). The antigen is unknown. The CDR3 spans 15 residues. V dropped 7 bases and J dropped 4 bases, with 16 bases sitting between them. The germline gives CDR1 MNHEY, CDR2 SVGEGT. The source of the sample is a study of type 1 regulatory T cells. A single record per CDR3 protein comes from TCRdb applying MiXCR to the reads. The sample has 2,500 to 4,000 distinct CDR3 sequences; 7% to 10% are singletons. The sequencing input was cultured T cells, either the whole culture or a sorted T cell fraction (not recorded which). This receptor was identified in a human donor in good health. The chain combines TRBV6-2 or TRBV6-3 with TRBJ2-2; D is undetermined. In DNA, the CDR3 is TGTGCCAGCACCAGAGCTCCTAGATCCACCGGGGAGCTGTTTTTT. Translating gives CASTRAPRSTGELFF.